This T cell receptor beta chain is from a study of early T cells in non-severe SARS-CoV-2 infection. In TCRdb, the 5' RACE reads were re-called with MiXCR into one record per CDR3 protein. Of 57,000 or so distinct CDR3 sequences listed, roughly 12% are singletons. The CDR3 sequence is 15 residues long. Per the germline V gene, CDR1 is SGHTA and CDR2 is FQGNSA. Between the trimmed V and J ends, which lost 6 bases and 2 bases, there was a span of 16 bases. Sequences were obtained from whole blood. The chain couples TRBV7-2 to TRBJ1-1; tentative D call: TRBD1 (6 bases). This receptor was obtained from an adult who was a healthcare worker with PCR-confirmed SARS-CoV-2 infection or an uninfected control (not recorded which). CDR3 DNA: TGTGCCAGCAGTCAACAGGGTTTTGGAAACACTGAAGCTTTCTTT. Translation gives CASSQQGFGNTEAFF.